The 13 T cell receptor beta chains presented below share a single source sample, sequenced in a study of T cells in localized non-small cell lung cancer. Profiled with immunoSEQ multiplex PCR; TCRdb holds only in-frame clones, not every one. The sample carries about 59,000 clones, approximately 90% recorded once. The specimen was peripheral blood, collected before any cancer treatment. The source of these receptors is a man aged 40 to 75 with stage I lung adenocarcinoma.

The rearrangement joins TRBV9 to TRBJ2-5; maybe TRBD1 (6 bases). Trimming removed 0 bases at V and 3 bases at J, with 15 bases between. The CDR3 is made up of 16 amino acids. The V gene's germline CDR1 is SGDLS and CDR2 YYNGEE. Written as DNA, the CDR3 is TGTGCCAGCAGCGTAGGTGGACTCCAGGGGAAAGAGACCCAGTACTTC. Protein sequence: CASSVGGLQGKETQYF.

This clone was seen just once. This chain joins TRBV18 and TRBJ2-5, with D uncertain. The CDR3 sequence is 14 residues long. The V and J ends lost 3 bases and 1 base respectively, with 9 bases between them. Germline V gene lookup returns CDR1 KGHSH and CDR2 LQKENI. The CDR3 loop is CASSPRSTQETQYF. Here the CDR3 DNA reads TGTGCCAGCTCACCGAGGTCTACCCAAGAGACCCAGTACTTC.

J is TRBJ2-1 and V is TRBV23-1, with 9 bases identical to TRBD1. TRBV23-1 is classed as an ORF, of uncertain function. The CDR3 loop spans 15 amino acids. The V segment lost 9 bases and the J segment 9 bases; nucleotides outside the gene matches: 15. The CDR3 nucleotides are TGCGCCAGAGATCTCGCGGGACAGGGTTTGAGTGAGCAGTTCTTC. Its translation: CARDLAGQGLSEQFF.

The chain carries TRBV15 and TRBJ2-6; 12 bases map to TRBD1. The CDR3 covers 19 residues. In germline, CDR1 is LNHNV, CDR2 YYDKDF (reference sequence). The trim removed 5 bases at V and 4 bases at J, leaving 12 bases unmatched. This CDR3 is CATSDVRGQGAFGANVLTF. DNA for the CDR3: TGTGCCACCAGCGATGTTAGGGGACAGGGGGCGTTCGGGGCCAACGTCCTGACTTTC.

Remarks on this clone: Other DNA sequences from this sample encode an identical CDR3 as well. The chain combines TRBV19 with TRBJ2-2, with D perhaps matching TRBD2 (5 bases). This CDR3 region has 14 residues. Trimming cost V 3 bases and J 0 bases, with 5 bases left between them. Germline CDR1 and CDR2: LNHDA and SQIVND (reference sequence). CDR3 nucleotide sequence: TGTGCCAGTAGTATCGGGGCGAACACCGGGGAGCTGTTTTTT. Protein: CASSIGANTGELFF.

V usage is TRBV5-1 and J usage is TRBJ1-5; D is uncertain. Trimming stripped 0 bases from V and 0 bases from J, with 7 bases between. CDR1 is SGHRS and CDR2 is YFSETQ in the germline V gene. The CDR3 is made up of 15 amino acids. In DNA, the CDR3 is TGCGCCAGCAGCTTGGAAGGCTATAGCAATCAGCCCCAGCATTTT. This sequence encodes CASSLEGYSNQPQHF. Complete variable domain (other parts from reference TRBV5-1 and TRBJ1-5): KAGVTQTPRYLIKTRGQQVTLSCSPISGHRSVSWYQQTPGQGLQFLFEYFSETQRNKGNFPGRFSGRQFSNSRSEMNVSTLELGDSALYLCASSLEGYSNQPQHFGDGTRLSIL.

The table lists this clone with a count of one. The J gene is TRBJ2-7, the V gene TRBV10-3, with TRBD1 identical over 10 bases. The germline CDR1 and CDR2 sequences are ENHRY and SYGVKD. The CDR3 loop spans 13 amino acids. V gave up 6 bases and J gave up 5 bases; unmatched junction bases: 4. DNA for the CDR3: TGTGCCATCAGCATGGGACAGGGGAACGAGCAGTACTTC. Protein: CAISMGQGNEQYF.

The chain combines TRBV5-1 with TRBJ2-3, with a weak D call TRBD2 (5 bases). This CDR3 has 14 amino acids. Germline V gene sequence: CDR1 SGHRS, CDR2 YFSETQ. Trimming took 1 base from V and 8 from J, leaving 14 bases between them. CDR3 region: CASSLTGEGATQYF. DNA for the CDR3: TGCGCCAGCAGCTTGACCGGAGAGGGAGCTACGCAGTATTTT.

The rearrangement uses TRBV28 and TRBJ2-7; 8 positions match TRBD1. Losses at the gene ends were 6 bases for V and 2 bases for J; bases not matched to a gene: 6. The CDR3 runs 14 residues. Germline V gene sequence: CDR1 MDHEN, CDR2 SYDVKM. The CDR3 bases are TGTGCCAGCAGGCCGGGACAGGCGACCTACGAGCAGTACTTC. It is translated as CASRPGQATYEQYF. The variable domain in full, completed from reference TRBV28 and TRBJ2-7, reads DVKVTQSSRYLVKRTGEKVFLECVQDMDHENMFWYRQDPGLGLRLIYFSYDVKMKEKGDIPEGYSVSREKKERFSLILESASTNQTSMYLCASRPGQATYEQYFGPGTRLTVT.

The CDR3 sequence is CASRPIAGGGGEQYF. CDR3 DNA: TGTGCCAGCAGGCCAATAGCGGGAGGAGGCGGCGAGCAGTACTTC. The chain is built from TRBV2 and TRBJ2-7; 10 positions match TRBD2. CDR3 length equals 15 residues. Trimming took 6 bases from V and 6 from J; bases not matched to a gene: 11. Germline V gene sequence: CDR1 SNHLY, CDR2 FYNNEI.

This clone appeared once. The rearrangement uses TRBV6-1 and TRBJ2-2; D possibly matches TRBD1 or TRBD2 (5 bases each). Germline-derived CDR1 and CDR2 are MNHNS and SASEGT. Trimming cost V 2 bases and J 4 bases, with 14 bases left between them. The CDR3 covers 16 residues. The CDR3 reads CASSEFGVRGTGELFF. The CDR3 DNA is TGTGCCAGCAGTGAATTCGGGGTGAGGGGCACCGGGGAGCTGTTTTTT.

The chain is built from TRBV27 and TRBJ2-7; TRBD2 aligns across 9 bases. CDR3 length: 14 residues. Germline CDR1 MNHEY, CDR2 SMNVEV (reference sequence). J was trimmed by 6 bases and V by 2 bases; bases with no gene match: 5. The chain's CDR3 is CASSLVAGASEQYF. CDR3 sequence (DNA): TGTGCCAGCAGTTTAGTAGCGGGAGCTTCCGAGCAGTACTTC.

This chain links TRBV15 with TRBJ2-2; D is ambiguous. Germline V gene sequence: CDR1 LNHNV, CDR2 YYDKDF (reference sequence). This CDR3 has 17 residues. V lost 0 bases and J 0 bases, leaving 11 bases between the germline ends. DNA for the CDR3: TGTGCCACCAGCAGAGATCGGGTTCTCGCGAACACCGGGGAGCTGTTTTTT. This codes for CATSRDRVLANTGELFF.